The rows below give T cell receptor beta chains drawn from one sample of a study of T cells in Graves' hyperthyroidism and ophthalmopathy. TCRdb recomputed calls from the multiplex PCR reads with MiXCR, one row per CDR3 protein. The sample includes 270,000 or so distinct CDR3 sequences, 25% to 30% of them seen just once. The specimen sequenced was blood. These TCRs come from a man aged 35 to 55 with Graves' hyperthyroidism that later progressed to Graves' ophthalmopathy. Both conserved end residues are part of each CDR3. A D gene is named only where the DNA matches it firmly. Clone sizes are given selectively: once, few, many, or a class where the clone is expanded.

>TRBJ2-7|many|15|TRBV19|-
TGTGCCAGTAGAATGTCCCCGGGACCCCAACGCGAGCAGTACTTC
CASRMSPGPQREQYF
>TRBJ1-5|-|12|TRBV19|-
TGTGCCAGTACGCAGGGCGGACAGCCCCAGCATTTT
CASTQGGQPQHF
>TRBJ2-2|many|14|TRBV14|-
TGTGCCAGCAGCCAATCGCGAAACACCGGGGAGCTGTTTTTT
CASSQSRNTGELFF
>TRBJ2-5|many|18|TRBV7-3|-
TGTGCCAGCAGCTTAGGTCGGGGGCCCCAGGGTCGGCAAGAGACCCAGTACTTC
CASSLGRGPQGRQETQYF
>TRBJ1-2|many|15|TRBV12-3/TRBV12-4|-
TGTGCCAGCAGTTCAAGGATTCAGGGCGACTATGGCTACACCTTC
CASSSRIQGDYGYTF
>TRBJ2-2|many|14|TRBV10-1|TRBD2
TGCGCCAGCAGTCGACTAGCGGACACCGGGGAGCTGTTTTTT
CASSRLADTGELFF
>TRBJ2-7|many|14|TRBV5-1|-
TGCGCCAGCAGCTCCTCGGGAGAGGGCTACGAGCAGTACTTC
CASSSSGEGYEQYF
>TRBJ2-7|many|14|TRBV6-5|-
TGTGCCAGCAGTCGCGACGGACTCTCCTACGAGCAGTACTTC
CASSRDGLSYEQYF
>TRBJ1-1|-|12|TRBV18|-
TGTGCCAGCTCACCACTTAGGGAAGGAGCTTTCTTT
CASSPLREGAFF
>TRBJ1-1|many|13|TRBV12-3/TRBV12-4|-
TGTGCCAGTTTAAAACTCATGAACACTGAAGCTTTCTTT
CASLKLMNTEAFF
>TRBJ2-7|many|13|TRBV4-1|TRBD2
TGCGCCAGCTCGCGGACTAGCGACTACGAGCAGTACTTC
CASSRTSDYEQYF
>TRBJ2-5|many|13|TRBV12-3/TRBV12-4|-
TGTGCCAGCAGGCAGGCAGGGTTAGAGACCCAGTACTTC
CASRQAGLETQYF
>TRBJ1-3|many|14|TRBV19|-
TGTGCCAGTAGTCTCCGTCTCCCCGGAAACACCATATATTTT
CASSLRLPGNTIYF
>TRBJ2-7|-|15|TRBV2|TRBD2
TGTGCCAGCAGTGTAATGGGACTAGCGGGGGGCGAGCAGTACTTC
CASSVMGLAGGEQYF
>TRBJ1-2|-|13|TRBV6-2/TRBV6-3|-
TGTGCCAGCAGTTACTCGGTGTTCGGTGGCTACACCTTC
CASSYSVFGGYTF
>TRBJ2-5|many|15|TRBV6-1|-
TGTGCCAGCAGTGGACAGGACGACGTCCAAGAGACCCAGTACTTC
CASSGQDDVQETQYF
>TRBJ2-7|many|15|TRBV19|TRBD1
TGTGCCAGTAGTGTCACCGGGACAGGGCTGGACGAGCAGTACTTC
CASSVTGTGLDEQYF
>TRBJ1-1|many|14|TRBV6-5|-
TGTGCCAGCAGTTATAACAGGGCGAGTACTGAAGCTTTCTTT
CASSYNRASTEAFF
>TRBJ1-2|few|13|TRBV6-5|-
TGTGCCAGCAGTTACGCTCCGCTCTATGGCTACACCTTC
CASSYAPLYGYTF
>TRBJ2-1|-|18|TRBV28|TRBD2
TGTGCCAGCGGGTTGACTAGCGGGCCATCGTCTACGGGGAATGAGCAGTTCTTC
CASGLTSGPSSTGNEQFF
>TRBJ1-2|many|18|TRBV4-1|-
TGCGCCAGCAGCCGACTTCCGCGACGTAGAGACGCTAACTATGGCTACACCTTC
CASSRLPRRRDANYGYTF
>TRBJ1-3|-|13|TRBV6-1|-
TGTGCCAGCACCATGACAGCTGGAAACACCATATATTTT
CASTMTAGNTIYF
>TRBJ2-7|many|14|TRBV6-5|TRBD1
TGTGCCAGCAGGGGACAGGGGAGGGTATACGAGCAGTACTTC
CASRGQGRVYEQYF
>TRBJ2-5|many|13|TRBV7-6|-
TGTGCCACAAGAAGAGGACCCCAAGAGACCCAGTACTTC
CATRRGPQETQYF
>TRBJ1-5|many|15|TRBV9|TRBD1
TGTGCCAGCAGCCCCCAGGGGGTGAGCAATCAGCCCCAGCATTTT
CASSPQGVSNQPQHF
>TRBJ1-2|-|16|TRBV4-1|-
TGCGCCAGCAGCCAAGAGAATAGACAGAAACTCTATGGCTACACCTTC
CASSQENRQKLYGYTF
>TRBJ1-1|-|13|TRBV7-2|-
TGTGCCAGCAGCTTGAGGTACAACGCTGAAGCTTTCTTT
CASSLRYNAEAFF
>TRBJ2-7|-|17|TRBV11-2|-
TGTGCCAGCAGCTCTGCGGGGCGGGACTCCCCTTCTTCCGAGCAGTACTTC
CASSSAGRDSPSSEQYF
>TRBJ1-6|-|15|TRBV12-3/TRBV12-4|-
TGTGCCAGCAGTCCCCGGGAGCCGAATAATTCACCCCTCCACTTT
CASSPREPNNSPLHF
>TRBJ1-5|many|12|TRBV2|-
TGTGCCAGTAGCGGGGGGCAGCAGCCCCAGCATTTT
CASSGGQQPQHF
>TRBJ1-1|many|12|TRBV29-1|-
TGCAGCGTGGATAACAGGGAAACTGAAGCTTTCTTT
CSVDNRETEAFF
>TRBJ2-7|many|14|TRBV14|-
TGTGCCAGCAGCCAATTCCAAGCCTTTTACGAGCAGTACTTC
CASSQFQAFYEQYF
>TRBJ1-2|-|13|TRBV6-1|-
TGTGCCAGCAGGAGTGGAGGGTCGGATGGCTACACCTTC
CASRSGGSDGYTF
>TRBJ2-7|many|16|TRBV6-1|-
TGTGCCAGCACCAGCAGTGGAGACTTGCCGTTTCTCGAGCAGTACTTC
CASTSSGDLPFLEQYF
>TRBJ1-6|many|15|TRBV6-5|-
TGTGCCAGCAGTCCCCAAGAGGCGTATAATTCACCCCTCCACTTT
CASSPQEAYNSPLHF
>TRBJ1-1|many|13|TRBV12-3/TRBV12-4|-
TGTGCCAGCAGTTCGACAGAGAACACTGAAGCTTTCTTT
CASSSTENTEAFF
>TRBJ2-2|many|14|TRBV9|-
TGTGCCAGCAGCGCTAGCGCAGACACCGGGGAGCTGTTTTTT
CASSASADTGELFF
>TRBJ1-2|many|13|TRBV7-8|TRBD1
TGTGCCAGCAGCTTAGCACAGGGGGCCGGCTACACCTTC
CASSLAQGAGYTF
>TRBJ2-5|many|14|TRBV4-2|-
TGTGCCAGCAGCCAAGCAGGGGACTGGGCAACCCAGTACTTC
CASSQAGDWATQYF
>TRBJ2-7|many|15|TRBV3-1|TRBD2
TGTGCCAGCAGCCAGACTAGCGGAACTTCCTACGAGCAGTACTTC
CASSQTSGTSYEQYF
>TRBJ2-7|many|10|TRBV20-1|-
TGCAGTGCTAGAGCGGACGAGCAGTACTTC
CSARADEQYF
>TRBJ2-7|many|16|TRBV5-4|TRBD2
TGTGCCAGCAGCTCCCGGACTAGCGGGAGGAAGGACGAGCAGTACTTC
CASSSRTSGRKDEQYF
>TRBJ1-3|many|11|TRBV12-3/TRBV12-4|-
TGTGCCATCGACAGAGTTAACACCATATATTTT
CAIDRVNTIYF
>TRBJ2-7|-|13|TRBV20-1|-
TGCAGTGCTAGACCACGTACAGAGGGCGAGCAGTACTTC
CSARPRTEGEQYF
>TRBJ1-5|many|12|TRBV6-4|-
TGTATACGCAGGTGGCCGGATCAGCCCCAGCATTTT
CIRRWPDQPQHF
>TRBJ2-7|many|12|TRBV20-1|-
TGCAGTGCTAGAGGGCGGCAGTACGAGCAGTACTTC
CSARGRQYEQYF
>TRBJ2-7|many|13|TRBV27|-
TGTGCCAGCCGCCGGGACCTGGCTGGCGAGCAGTACTTC
CASRRDLAGEQYF
>TRBJ2-7|few|13|TRBV12-3/TRBV12-4|-
TGTGCCAGCAGTTTACCCTCCCTCTACGAGCAGTACTTC
CASSLPSLYEQYF